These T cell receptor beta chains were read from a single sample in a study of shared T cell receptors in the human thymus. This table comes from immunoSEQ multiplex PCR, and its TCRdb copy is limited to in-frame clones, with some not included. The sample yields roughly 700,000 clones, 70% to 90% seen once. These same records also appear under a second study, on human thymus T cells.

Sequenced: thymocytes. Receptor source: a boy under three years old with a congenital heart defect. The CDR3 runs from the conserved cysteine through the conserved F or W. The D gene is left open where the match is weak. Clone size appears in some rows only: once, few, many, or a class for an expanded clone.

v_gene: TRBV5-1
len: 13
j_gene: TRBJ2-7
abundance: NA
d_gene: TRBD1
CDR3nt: TGCGCCAGCAGCTTTCAGGGGGACCACGAGCAGTACTTC
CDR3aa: CASSFQGDHEQYF

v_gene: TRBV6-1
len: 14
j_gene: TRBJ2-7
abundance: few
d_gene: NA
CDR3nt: TGTGCCAGCAAAAGGGACACGGGCCTCTACGAGCAGTACTTC
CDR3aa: CASKRDTGLYEQYF

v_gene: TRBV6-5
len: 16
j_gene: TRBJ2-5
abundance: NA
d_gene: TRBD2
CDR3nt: TGTGCCAGCAGTTACGAATTAGCGGGAGGCGGGGAGACCCAGTACTTC
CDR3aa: CASSYELAGGGETQYF

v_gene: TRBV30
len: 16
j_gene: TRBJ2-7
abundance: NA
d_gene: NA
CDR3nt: TGTGCCTGGACACCCTCCCGCGGGACTCCTACCTACGAGCAGTACTTC
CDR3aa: CAWTPSRGTPTYEQYF

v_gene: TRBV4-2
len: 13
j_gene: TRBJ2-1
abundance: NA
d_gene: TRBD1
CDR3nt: TGTGCCAGCAGCACTCACAGGGGGAATGAGCAGTTCTTC
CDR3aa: CASSTHRGNEQFF

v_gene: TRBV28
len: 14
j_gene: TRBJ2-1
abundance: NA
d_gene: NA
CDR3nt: TGTGCCAGCAGTCCTAGAGGGGGGGGGAATGAGCAGTTCTTC
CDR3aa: CASSPRGGGNEQFF

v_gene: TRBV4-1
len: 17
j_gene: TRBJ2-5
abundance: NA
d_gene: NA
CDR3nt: TGCGCCAGCAGCCCCCTTTCGTGGCCCTCCGCCCAGGAGACCCAGTACTTC
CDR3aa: CASSPLSWPSAQETQYF

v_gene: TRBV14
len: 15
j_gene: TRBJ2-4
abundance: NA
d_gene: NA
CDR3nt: TGTGCCAGCAGCCCGGAAGGAATAGCTCAAAACATTCAGTACTTC
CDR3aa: CASSPEGIAQNIQYF

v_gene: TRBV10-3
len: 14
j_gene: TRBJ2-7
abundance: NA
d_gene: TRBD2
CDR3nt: TGTGCCATCCGGGAGGAGGGTAACTCCTACGAGCAGTACTTC
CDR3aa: CAIREEGNSYEQYF

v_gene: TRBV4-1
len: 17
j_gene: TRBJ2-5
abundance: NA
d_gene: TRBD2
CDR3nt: TGCGCCAGCAGCCACGGACGTACTAGCGGGAGCCGGGAGACCCAGTACTTC
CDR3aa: CASSHGRTSGSRETQYF

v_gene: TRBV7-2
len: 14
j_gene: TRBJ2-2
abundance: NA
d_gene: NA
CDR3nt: TGTGCCAGCAGACCCGCGTGGCGGCCCGGGGAGCTGTTTTTT
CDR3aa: CASRPAWRPGELFF

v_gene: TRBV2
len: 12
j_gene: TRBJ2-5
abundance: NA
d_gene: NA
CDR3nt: TGTGCCAGCTCGGTCGATTCGGAGACCCAGTACTTC
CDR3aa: CASSVDSETQYF

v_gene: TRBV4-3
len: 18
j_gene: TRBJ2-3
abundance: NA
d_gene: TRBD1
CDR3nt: TGCGCCAGCAGCCAAATGCTACTCAGGGGGAATTGCACAGATACGCAGTATTTT
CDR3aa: CASSQMLLRGNCTDTQYF

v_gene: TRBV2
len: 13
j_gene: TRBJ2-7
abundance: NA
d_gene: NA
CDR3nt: TGTGCCAGCATCACCCGTTCCCTATACGAGCAGTACTTC
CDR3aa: CASITRSLYEQYF

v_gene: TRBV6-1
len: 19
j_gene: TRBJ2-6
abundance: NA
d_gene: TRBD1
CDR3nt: TGTGCCAGCAGTGAAGAATCGGGGACAGGGAGACATGGGGCCAACGTCCTGACTTTC
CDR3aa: CASSEESGTGRHGANVLTF

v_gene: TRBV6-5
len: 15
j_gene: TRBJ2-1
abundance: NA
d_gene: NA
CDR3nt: TGTGCCAGCAGTTGTGCCCTGCCGCGGGAAAATGAGCAGTTCTTC
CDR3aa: CASSCALPRENEQFF

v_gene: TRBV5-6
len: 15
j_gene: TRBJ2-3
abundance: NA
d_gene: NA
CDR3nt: TGTGCCAGCAACCCGGGCCGACAGCCGGGAGATACGCAGTATTTT
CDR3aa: CASNPGRQPGDTQYF

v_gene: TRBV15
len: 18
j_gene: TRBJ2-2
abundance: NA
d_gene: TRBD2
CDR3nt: TGTGCCACCAGCAGACCAGGACGACCGGGGGGGAACACCGGGGAGCTGTTTTTT
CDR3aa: CATSRPGRPGGNTGELFF

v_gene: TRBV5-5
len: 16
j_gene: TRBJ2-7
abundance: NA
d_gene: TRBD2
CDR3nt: TGTGCCAGCAGCTTGGGGGGGACTAGCGCCACCTACGAGCAGTACTTC
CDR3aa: CASSLGGTSATYEQYF

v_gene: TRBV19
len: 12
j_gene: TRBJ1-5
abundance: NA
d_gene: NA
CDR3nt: TGTGCCAGTAGTAAGGGGAATCAGCCCCAGCATTTT
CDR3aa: CASSKGNQPQHF

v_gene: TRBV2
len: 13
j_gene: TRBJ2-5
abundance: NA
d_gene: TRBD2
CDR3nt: TGTGCCAGCAGACTAGCGGGAGAAGAGACCCAGTACTTC
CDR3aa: CASRLAGEETQYF

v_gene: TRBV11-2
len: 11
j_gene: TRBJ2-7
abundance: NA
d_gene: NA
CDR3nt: TGTGCCAGCAGCTTAGGGGGCCGTCAGTACTTC
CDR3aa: CASSLGGRQYF

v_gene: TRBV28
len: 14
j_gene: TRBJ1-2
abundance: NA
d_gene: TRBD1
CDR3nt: TGTGCCAGCGCCCGGGACAGGGTTAACTATGGCTACACCTTC
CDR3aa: CASARDRVNYGYTF

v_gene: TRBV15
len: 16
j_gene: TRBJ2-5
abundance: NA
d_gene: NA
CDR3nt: TGTGCCACCAGTCCGTCCCCCCAGGCCAATCAAGAGACCCAGTACTTC
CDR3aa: CATSPSPQANQETQYF

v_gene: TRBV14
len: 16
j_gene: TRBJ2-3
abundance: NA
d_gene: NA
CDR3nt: TGTGCCAGCAGCCAAGCCGGCCGGGAGTTTACAGATACGCAGTATTTT
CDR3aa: CASSQAGREFTDTQYF

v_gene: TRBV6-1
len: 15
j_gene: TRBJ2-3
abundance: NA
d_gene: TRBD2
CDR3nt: TGTGCCAGGGGACTAGCGGGAGGGCGCACAGATACGCAGTATTTT
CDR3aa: CARGLAGGRTDTQYF

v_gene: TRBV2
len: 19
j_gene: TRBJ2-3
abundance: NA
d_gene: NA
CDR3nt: TGTGCCAGCAGTGAAGGGGGACTGAATGTCCCTACGCTTACAGATACGCAGTATTTT
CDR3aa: CASSEGGLNVPTLTDTQYF

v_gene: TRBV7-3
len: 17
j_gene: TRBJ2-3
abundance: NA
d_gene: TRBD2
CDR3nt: TGTGCCAGCAGCCCTAACACTCTAGCGGGAAGCACAGATACGCAGTATTTT
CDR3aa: CASSPNTLAGSTDTQYF

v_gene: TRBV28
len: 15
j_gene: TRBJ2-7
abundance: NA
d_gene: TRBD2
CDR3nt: TGTGCCAGCAGTCCGCTGGAGCGGGAGAAAGGTGAGCAGTACTTC
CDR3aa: CASSPLEREKGEQYF

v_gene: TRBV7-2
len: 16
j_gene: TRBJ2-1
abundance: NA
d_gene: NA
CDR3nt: TGTGCCAGCAGCTTACCTTCGACTCCCGACTACAATGAGCAGTTCTTC
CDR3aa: CASSLPSTPDYNEQFF

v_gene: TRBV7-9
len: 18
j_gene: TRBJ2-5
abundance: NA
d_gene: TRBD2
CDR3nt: TGTGCCAGCAGCTCCGGTCGACTAGCAGCCCTCCTCCAAGAGACCCAGTACTTC
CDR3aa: CASSSGRLAALLQETQYF

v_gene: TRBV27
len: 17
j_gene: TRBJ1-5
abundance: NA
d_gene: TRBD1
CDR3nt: TGTGCCAGCAGTTTTTGCAGAGACAGGGGAAGCAATCAGCCCCAGCATTTT
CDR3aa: CASSFCRDRGSNQPQHF

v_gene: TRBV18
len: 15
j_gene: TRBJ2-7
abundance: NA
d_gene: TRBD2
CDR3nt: TGTGCCAGCTCACCCAGACTAGCGGCTCCCTACGAGCAGTACTTC
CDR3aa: CASSPRLAAPYEQYF

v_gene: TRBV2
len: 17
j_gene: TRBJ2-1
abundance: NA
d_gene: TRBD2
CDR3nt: TGTGCCAGCAGTCCCCTCCCGACTAGCGGGAGTCGGAATGAGCAGTTCTTC
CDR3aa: CASSPLPTSGSRNEQFF

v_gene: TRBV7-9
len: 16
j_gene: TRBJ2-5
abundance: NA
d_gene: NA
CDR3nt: TGTGCCAGCAGCTTCCCGGGACATCCCCTGGAAGAGACCCAGTACTTC
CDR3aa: CASSFPGHPLEETQYF

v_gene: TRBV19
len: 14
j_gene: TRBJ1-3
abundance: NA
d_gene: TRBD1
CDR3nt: TGTGCCAGTAGTGCCGGGACAGGGGGAGACACCATATATTTT
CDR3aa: CASSAGTGGDTIYF

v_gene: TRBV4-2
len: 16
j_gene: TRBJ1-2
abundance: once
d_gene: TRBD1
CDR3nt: TGTGCCAGCAGCCAGGACGGACAGGGGATGTCCTATGGCTACACCTTC
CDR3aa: CASSQDGQGMSYGYTF

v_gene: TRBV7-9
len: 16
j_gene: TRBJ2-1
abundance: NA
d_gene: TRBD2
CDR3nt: TGTGCCAGCAGCTTACGGGGCGGGAGCTCCTACAATGAGCAGTTCTTC
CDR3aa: CASSLRGGSSYNEQFF

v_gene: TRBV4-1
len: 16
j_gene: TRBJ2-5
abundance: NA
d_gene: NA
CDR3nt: TGCGCCAGCAGCCAAGTTTGGAGAGTGCCTCAAGAGACCCAGTACTTC
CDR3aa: CASSQVWRVPQETQYF

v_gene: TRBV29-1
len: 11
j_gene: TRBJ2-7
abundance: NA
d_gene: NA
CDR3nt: TGCAGCGTTGTGGGGCCGCTTAAGCAGTACTTC
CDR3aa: CSVVGPLKQYF

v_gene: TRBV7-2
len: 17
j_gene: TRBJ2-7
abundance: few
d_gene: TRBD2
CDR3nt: TGTGCCAGCAGCTTAAATATAGTCGGGAGGGCCTCCTACGAGCAGTACTTC
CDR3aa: CASSLNIVGRASYEQYF

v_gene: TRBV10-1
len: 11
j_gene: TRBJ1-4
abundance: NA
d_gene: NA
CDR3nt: TGCGCCAGCAGTGGGCGGGAAAAACTGTTTTTT
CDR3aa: CASSGREKLFF

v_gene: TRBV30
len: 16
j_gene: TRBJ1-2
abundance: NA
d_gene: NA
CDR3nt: TGTGCCTGGAAAGGCAGGATCGCCCCTCTAAACTATGGCTACACCTTC
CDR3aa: CAWKGRIAPLNYGYTF

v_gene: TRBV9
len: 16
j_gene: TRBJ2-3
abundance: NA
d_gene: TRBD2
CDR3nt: TGTGCCAGCAGCGTATATGTGGGAGGGTCGGCAGATACGCAGTATTTT
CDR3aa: CASSVYVGGSADTQYF

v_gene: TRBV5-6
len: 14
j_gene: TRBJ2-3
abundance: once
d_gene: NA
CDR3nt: TGTGCCAGCAGCTTACGACACAGCACAGATACGCAGTATTTT
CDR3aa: CASSLRHSTDTQYF

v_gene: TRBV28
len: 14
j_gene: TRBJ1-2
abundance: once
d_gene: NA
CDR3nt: TGTGCCAGCAGTTTGGAACCATCCCAGCGCGGCTACACCTTC
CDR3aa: CASSLEPSQRGYTF